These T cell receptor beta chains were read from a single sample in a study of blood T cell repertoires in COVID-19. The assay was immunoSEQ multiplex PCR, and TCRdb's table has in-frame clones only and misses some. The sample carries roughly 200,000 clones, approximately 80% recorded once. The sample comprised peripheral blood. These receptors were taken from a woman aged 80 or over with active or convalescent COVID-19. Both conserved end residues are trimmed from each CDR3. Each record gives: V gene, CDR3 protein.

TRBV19 ASQYREAYGYT
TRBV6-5 ASSPARTPKGYT
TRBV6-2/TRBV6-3 ASSYAQLAGVRDTQY
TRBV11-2 ASSLVSDTGYT
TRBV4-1 ASSQGRREGETYEQY
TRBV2 ASSSGQPNQPQH
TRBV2 ASLRTGETQY
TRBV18 ASSRRDRGGETQY
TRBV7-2 ASSLGGLAKNIQY
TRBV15 ATSRESPTVNSGNTIY
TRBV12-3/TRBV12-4 ASTLDRATEAF
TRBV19 ASSIMGSNNEQF
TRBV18 ASSRQGAGEQY
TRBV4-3 ASSQELVLAGDEQF
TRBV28 ASSLTGGNSPLH
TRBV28 ASSLTATEAF
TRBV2 ASIAGISYEQY